The clone carrying this TCR beta chain was picked up one time. Across 24 US areas, participants ranged in age from 18 to 89 years. Per the original data handling: Amplified reference gene primers provided the basis for estimating nucleated cell counts. The repertoire was sequenced with immunoSEQ multiplex PCR; TCRdb's copy has only in-frame clones and lacks some. The D gene and trimming were derived from the DNA, and the V and J assignments and clone size from that table. Here the sample spans about 210,000 clones, 65% to 85% being singletons. This sample stems from a study of blood T cell repertoires in COVID-19. Overall study context: The samples span acute and convalescent COVID-19 from the United States, Italy and Spain. Nucleic acid was either cDNA or gDNA, and it came from T cells, B-cell-depleted T cells, or PBMCs.

This CDR3 comprises 13 residues. Germline CDR1 and CDR2: LNHDA and SQIVND (reference sequence). Trimming removed 6 bases from V and 4 bases from J, with 12 bases in between. This sequence joins TRBV19 and TRBJ1-1; D gene uncertain. The sequenced sample consisted of PBMCs or T cells enriched from blood (not recorded which). This receptor was identified in a man aged 25-40 years with acute COVID-19. CDR3 coding DNA: TGTGCCAGTAGCCGGGGATGGGGCACTGAAGCTTTCTTT. Amino acid sequence: CASSRGWGTEAFF.